The clone carrying this T cell receptor (beta chain) was detected only once. In the study's own analysis: Amplification of reference gene primers provided the estimated nucleated cell counts. The assay was immunoSEQ multiplex PCR, and TCRdb's table has in-frame clones only and misses some. V and J calls and clone size follow that table, whereas D and trimming were derived from the DNA. The sample yields about 260,000 clones, 88% seen once. The sample originates from a study of blood T cell repertoires in COVID-19. Per germline, CDR1 LGHDT and CDR2 YNNKEL (reference sequence). This CDR3 is 16 amino acids long. V was trimmed by 0 bases and J by 1 base, leaving 12 bases between them.

The V gene is TRBV3-1 (or the pseudogene TRBV3-2), the J gene TRBJ1-2; possible D gene TRBD1, 6 bases. The TCR comes from a woman aged 30 to 39 with COVID-19, enrolled during active disease. The material sequenced was peripheral blood. This chain's CDR3 is CASSQEAGVGNYGYTF. CDR3 DNA sequence: TGTGCCAGCAGCCAAGAAGCAGGGGTCGGTAACTATGGCTACACCTTC.